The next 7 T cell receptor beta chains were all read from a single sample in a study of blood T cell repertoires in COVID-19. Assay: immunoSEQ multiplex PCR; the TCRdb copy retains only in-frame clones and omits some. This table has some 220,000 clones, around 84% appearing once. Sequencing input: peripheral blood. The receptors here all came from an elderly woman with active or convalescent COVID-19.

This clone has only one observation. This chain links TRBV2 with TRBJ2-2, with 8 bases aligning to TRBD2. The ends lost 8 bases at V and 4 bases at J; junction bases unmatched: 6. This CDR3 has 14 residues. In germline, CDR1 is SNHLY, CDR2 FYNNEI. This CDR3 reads CASQAGARTGELFF. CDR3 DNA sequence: TGTGCCAGCCAAGCGGGAGCTCGCACCGGGGAGCTGTTTTTT.

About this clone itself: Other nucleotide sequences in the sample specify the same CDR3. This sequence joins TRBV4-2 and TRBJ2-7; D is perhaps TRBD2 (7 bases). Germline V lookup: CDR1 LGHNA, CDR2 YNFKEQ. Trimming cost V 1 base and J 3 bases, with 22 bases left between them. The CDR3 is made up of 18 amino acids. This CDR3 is CASSQVSGGRGAHYEQYF. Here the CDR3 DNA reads TGTGCCAGCAGCCAAGTATCCGGGGGTCGGGGGGCCCACTACGAGCAGTACTTC.

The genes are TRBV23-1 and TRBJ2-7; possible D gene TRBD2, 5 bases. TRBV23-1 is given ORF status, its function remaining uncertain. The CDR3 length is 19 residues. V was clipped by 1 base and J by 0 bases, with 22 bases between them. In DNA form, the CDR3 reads TGCGCCAGCAGTCAATGCTTCCCCGGTGACTACCCAGCCTCCTACGAGCAGTACTTC. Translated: CASSQCFPGDYPASYEQYF.

The CDR3 sequence: CASSLGGRQNTEAFF. CDR3 nucleotides: TGTGCCAGCAGCTTAGGTGGGAGGCAGAACACTGAAGCTTTCTTT. The chain couples TRBV7-9 to TRBJ1-1; D ambiguous. Trimming took 1 base from V and 1 from J, leaving 10 bases between them. The V gene's germline CDR1 is SEHNR and CDR2 FQNEAQ (reference sequence). This CDR3 comprises 15 residues.

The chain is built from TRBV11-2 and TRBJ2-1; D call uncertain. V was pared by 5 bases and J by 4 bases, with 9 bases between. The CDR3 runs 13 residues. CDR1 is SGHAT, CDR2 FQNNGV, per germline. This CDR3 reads CASSPEEYNEQFF. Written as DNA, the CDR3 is TGTGCCAGCAGCCCCGAGGAGTACAATGAGCAGTTCTTC.

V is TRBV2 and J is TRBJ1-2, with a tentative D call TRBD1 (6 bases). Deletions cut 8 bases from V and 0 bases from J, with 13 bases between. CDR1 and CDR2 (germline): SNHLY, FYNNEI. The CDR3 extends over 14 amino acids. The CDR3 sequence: CASRKDRPNYGYTF. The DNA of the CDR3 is TGTGCCAGCCGGAAGGACAGACCTAACTATGGCTACACCTTC.

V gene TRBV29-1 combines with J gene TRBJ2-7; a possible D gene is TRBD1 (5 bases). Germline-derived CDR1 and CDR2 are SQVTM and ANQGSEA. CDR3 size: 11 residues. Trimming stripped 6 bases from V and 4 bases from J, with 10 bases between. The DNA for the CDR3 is TGCAGCGTGGTACAGGCTTACGAGCAGTACTTC. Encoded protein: CSVVQAYEQYF.